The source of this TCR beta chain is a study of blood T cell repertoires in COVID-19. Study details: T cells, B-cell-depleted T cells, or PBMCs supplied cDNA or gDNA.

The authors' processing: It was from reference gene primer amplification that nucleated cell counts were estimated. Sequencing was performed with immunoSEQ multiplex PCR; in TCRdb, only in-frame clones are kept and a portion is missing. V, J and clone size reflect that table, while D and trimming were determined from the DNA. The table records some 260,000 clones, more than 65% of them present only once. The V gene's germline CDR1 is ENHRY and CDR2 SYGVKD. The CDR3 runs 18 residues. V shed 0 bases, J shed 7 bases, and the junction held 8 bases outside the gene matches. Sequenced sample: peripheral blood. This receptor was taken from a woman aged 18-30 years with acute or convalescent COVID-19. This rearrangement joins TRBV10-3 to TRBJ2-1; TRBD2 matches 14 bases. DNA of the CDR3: TGTGCCATCAGTGAGTCCGCGGGGACTAGCGGGAGTGGTAATGAGCAGTTCTTC. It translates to CAISESAGTSGSGNEQFF.